This TCR beta chain was recorded in a study of blood T cell repertoires in COVID-19. Looking at the study overall: Cohort 3 donors counted as recovered after two negative PCRs, clearance, or resolved symptoms.

TCRdb's table, derived via immunoSEQ multiplex PCR, lists solely in-frame clones and lacks some. This table has approximately 360,000 clones, about 90% appearing once. Germline CDR1 and CDR2: SGDLS and YYNGEE. V lost 4 bases, J lost 9 bases, and 10 bases stayed unmatched. The CDR3 runs 16 residues. This sequence originates from a man in his forties in a cohort exposed to, infected with or recovered from COVID-19 (not recorded which). Material: PBMCs or T cells enriched from blood (not recorded which). The chain has TRBV9 and TRBJ1-6, with 10 bases that match TRBD1. CDR3 nucleotides: TGTGCCAGCAGCATAGATGGGAGGACAGGGGGTTCACCCCTCCACTTT. It translates to CASSIDGRTGGSPLHF.